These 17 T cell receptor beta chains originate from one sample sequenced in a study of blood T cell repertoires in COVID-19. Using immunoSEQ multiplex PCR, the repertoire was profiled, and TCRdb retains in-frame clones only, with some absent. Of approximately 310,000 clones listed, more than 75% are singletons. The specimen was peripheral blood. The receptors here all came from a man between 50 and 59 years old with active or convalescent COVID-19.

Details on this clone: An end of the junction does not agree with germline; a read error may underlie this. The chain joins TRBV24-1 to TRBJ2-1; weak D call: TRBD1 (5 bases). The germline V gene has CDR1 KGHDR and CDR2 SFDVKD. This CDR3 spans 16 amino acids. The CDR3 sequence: CATSALTAISYNEQFF. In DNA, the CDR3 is TGTGCCACCAGTGCTTTGACAGCTATATCCTACAATGAGCAGTTCTTC.

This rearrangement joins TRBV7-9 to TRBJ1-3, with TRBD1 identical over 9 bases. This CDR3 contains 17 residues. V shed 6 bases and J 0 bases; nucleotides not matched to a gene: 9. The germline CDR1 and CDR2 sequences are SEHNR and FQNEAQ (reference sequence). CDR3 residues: CASRPRTGASSGNTIYF. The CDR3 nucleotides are TGTGCCAGCAGACCGAGGACAGGGGCAAGCTCTGGAAACACCATATATTTT.

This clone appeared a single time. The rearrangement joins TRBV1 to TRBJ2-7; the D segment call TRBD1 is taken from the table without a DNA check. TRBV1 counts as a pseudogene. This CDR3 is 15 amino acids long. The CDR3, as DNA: TGCACCAGCAGCTTCCCCGGGACAGGGCGTTACGAGCAGTACTTC. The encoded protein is CTSSFPGTGRYEQYF.

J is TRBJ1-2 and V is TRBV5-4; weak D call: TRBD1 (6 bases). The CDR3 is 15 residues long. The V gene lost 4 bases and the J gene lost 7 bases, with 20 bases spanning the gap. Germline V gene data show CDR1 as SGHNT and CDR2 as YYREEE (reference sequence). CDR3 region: CASSEQRGSIFGYTF. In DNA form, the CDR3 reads TGTGCCAGCAGCGAACAAAGGGGGTCCATTTTTGGCTACACCTTC.

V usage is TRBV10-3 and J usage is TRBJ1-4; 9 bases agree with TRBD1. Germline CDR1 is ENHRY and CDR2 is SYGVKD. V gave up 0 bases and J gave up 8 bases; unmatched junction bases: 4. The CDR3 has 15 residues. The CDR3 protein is CAISESTTGGEKLFF. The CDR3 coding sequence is TGTGCCATCAGTGAGTCGACGACAGGGGGGGAAAAACTGTTTTTT.

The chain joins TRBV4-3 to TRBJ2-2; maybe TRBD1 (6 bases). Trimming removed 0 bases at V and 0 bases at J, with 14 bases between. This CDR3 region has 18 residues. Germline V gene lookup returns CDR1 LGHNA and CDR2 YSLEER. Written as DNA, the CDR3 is TGCGCCAGCAGCCAAGATCCCAGGGGACGTGCGAACACCGGGGAGCTGTTTTTT. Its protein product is CASSQDPRGRANTGELFF.

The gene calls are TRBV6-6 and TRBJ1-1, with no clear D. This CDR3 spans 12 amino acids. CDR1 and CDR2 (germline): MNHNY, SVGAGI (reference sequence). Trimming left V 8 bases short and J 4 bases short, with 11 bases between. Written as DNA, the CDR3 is TGTGCCAGCCGCCTGCGGGGCACTGAAGCTTTCTTT. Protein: CASRLRGTEAFF.

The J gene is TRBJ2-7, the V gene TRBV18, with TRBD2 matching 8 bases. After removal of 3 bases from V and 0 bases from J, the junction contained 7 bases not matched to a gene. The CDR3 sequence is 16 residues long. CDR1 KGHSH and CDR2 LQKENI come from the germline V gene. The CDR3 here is CASSPSAGGSSYEQYF. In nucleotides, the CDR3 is TGTGCCAGCTCACCCTCGGCGGGGGGCAGCTCCTACGAGCAGTACTTC.

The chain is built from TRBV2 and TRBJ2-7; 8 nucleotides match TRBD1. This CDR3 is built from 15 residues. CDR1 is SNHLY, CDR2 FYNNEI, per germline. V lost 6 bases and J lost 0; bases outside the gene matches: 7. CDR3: CASRLGQGNSYEQYF. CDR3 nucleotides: TGTGCCAGCAGGCTCGGACAGGGCAACTCCTACGAGCAGTACTTC.

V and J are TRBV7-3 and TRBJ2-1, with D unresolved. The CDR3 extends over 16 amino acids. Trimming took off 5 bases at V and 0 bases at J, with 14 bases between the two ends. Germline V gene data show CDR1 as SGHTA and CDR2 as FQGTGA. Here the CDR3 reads CASSLNPLSSYNEQFF. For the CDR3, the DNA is TGTGCCAGCAGCCTAAACCCCCTGAGCTCCTACAATGAGCAGTTCTTC.

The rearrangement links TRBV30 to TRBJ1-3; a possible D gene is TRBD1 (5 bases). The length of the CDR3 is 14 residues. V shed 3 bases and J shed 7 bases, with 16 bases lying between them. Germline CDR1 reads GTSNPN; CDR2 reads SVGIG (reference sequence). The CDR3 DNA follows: TGTGCCTGGAGCCAATACAGGCTCCGGAACACCATATATTTT. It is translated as CAWSQYRLRNTIYF.

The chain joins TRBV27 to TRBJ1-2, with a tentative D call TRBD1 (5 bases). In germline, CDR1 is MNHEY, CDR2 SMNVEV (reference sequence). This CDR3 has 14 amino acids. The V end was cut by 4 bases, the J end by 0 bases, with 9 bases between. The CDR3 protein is CASSSETANYGYTF. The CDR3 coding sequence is TGTGCCAGCAGTTCCGAGACAGCTAACTATGGCTACACCTTC.

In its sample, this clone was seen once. This CDR3 reads CASSSQGGTGELFF. CDR3 DNA sequence: TGTGCCAGCAGCTCGCAGGGGGGCACCGGGGAGCTGTTTTTT. The V call is TRBV5-8, the J call TRBJ2-2; D is perhaps TRBD1 (7 bases). Germline CDR1 and CDR2: SGHTS and YDEGEE. This CDR3 has 14 amino acids. Trimming removed 3 bases at V and 4 bases at J, with 10 bases between.

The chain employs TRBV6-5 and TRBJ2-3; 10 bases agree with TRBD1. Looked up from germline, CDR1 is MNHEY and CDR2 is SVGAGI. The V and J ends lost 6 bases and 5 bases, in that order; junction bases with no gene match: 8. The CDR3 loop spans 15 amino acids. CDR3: CASRTGTGVGDTQYF. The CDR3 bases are TGTGCCAGCAGAACCGGGACAGGGGTGGGAGATACGCAGTATTTT.

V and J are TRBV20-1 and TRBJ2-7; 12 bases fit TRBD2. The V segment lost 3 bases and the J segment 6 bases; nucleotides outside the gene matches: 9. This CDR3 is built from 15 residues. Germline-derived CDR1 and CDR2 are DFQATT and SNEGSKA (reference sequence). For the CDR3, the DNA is TGCAGTGCTAGTGCCGGGACTAGCGGGCATAGCGAGCAGTACTTC. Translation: CSASAGTSGHSEQYF.

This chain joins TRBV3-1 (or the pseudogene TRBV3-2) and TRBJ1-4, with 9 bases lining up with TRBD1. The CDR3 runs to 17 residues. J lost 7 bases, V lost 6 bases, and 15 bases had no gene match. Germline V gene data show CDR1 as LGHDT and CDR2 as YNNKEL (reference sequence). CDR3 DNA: TGTGCCAGCAGACGGACAGGGGTCCGCCGGGTGATTGAAAAACTGTTTTTT. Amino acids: CASRRTGVRRVIEKLFF.

The CDR3 is CASNPPDRNTEAFF. CDR3 sequence (DNA): TGTGCCAGCAACCCGCCCGACAGGAACACTGAAGCTTTCTTT. This chain uses TRBV6-1 with TRBJ1-1; weak D call: TRBD1 (5 bases). CDR1 and CDR2 from the germline V gene are MNHNS and SASEGT. V lost 7 bases, J lost 1 base, and 13 bases lay in between. The CDR3 is 14 amino acids.